The present entry profiles one T cell receptor (beta chain) with its context. The time point: newly diagnosed GD, antithyroid drugs for less than 3 months. With RNA extracted from PBMCs as input, the TCR library was made. J lost 7 bases, V lost 0 bases, and 3 bases had no gene match. This CDR3 region has 14 residues. Germline CDR1 reads MNHEY; CDR2 reads SMNVEV (reference sequence). Libraries of TCR beta came from iRepertoire HTBI primers plus Arm-PCR of CDR3 regions. TCRdb recomputed calls from the multiplex PCR reads with MiXCR, one row per CDR3 protein. This table holds roughly 400,000 distinct CDR3 sequences, approximately 15% found once. This entry belongs to a study of regulatory T cells in long-lasting Graves disease. This sample also belongs to another study, concerning T cells in Graves' hyperthyroidism and ophthalmopathy. From that report: Ophthalmopathy was separated from stable hyperthyroidism by a 13 V-J model.

The chain recombines TRBV27 with TRBJ1-2; 9 positions match TRBD1. This sequence was found in a woman aged 40 to 55 with Graves disease. Sample: peripheral blood mononuclear cells (PBMCs), taken at new diagnosis, from a patient treated with antithyroid drugs. Written as DNA, the CDR3 is TGTGCCAGCAGTTTATCGGGGACAGGGTCTGGCTACACCTTC. Its translation: CASSLSGTGSGYTF.